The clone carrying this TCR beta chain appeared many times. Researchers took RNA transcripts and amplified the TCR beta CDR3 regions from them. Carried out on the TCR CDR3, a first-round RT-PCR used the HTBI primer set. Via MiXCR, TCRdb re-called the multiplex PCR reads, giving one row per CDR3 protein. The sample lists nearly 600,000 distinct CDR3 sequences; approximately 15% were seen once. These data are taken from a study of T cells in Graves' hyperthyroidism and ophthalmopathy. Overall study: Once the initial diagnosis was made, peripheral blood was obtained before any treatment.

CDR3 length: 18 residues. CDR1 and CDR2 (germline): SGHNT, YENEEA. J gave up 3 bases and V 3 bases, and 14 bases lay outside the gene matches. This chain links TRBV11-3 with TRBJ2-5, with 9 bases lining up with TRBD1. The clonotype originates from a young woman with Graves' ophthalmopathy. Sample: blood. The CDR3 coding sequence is TGTGCCAGCAGCTTGGACAAATACAGGGGGCAGAGGGAAGAGACCCAGTACTTC. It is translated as CASSLDKYRGQREETQYF. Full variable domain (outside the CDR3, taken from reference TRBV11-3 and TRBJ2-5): EAGVVQSPRYKIIEKKQPVAFWCNPISGHNTLYWYLQNLGQGPELLIRYENEEAVDDSQLPKDRFSAERLKGVDSTLKIQPAELGDSAVYLCASSLDKYRGQREETQYFGPGTRLLVL.